The present T cell receptor beta chain was sequenced within a study of cytomegalovirus exposure and HLA in healthy donors (dated by TCRdb to 2016 to 2017). At the level of the whole study: In an earlier analysis of 450 to 750 of the donors, less than 350 Gb of sequence data and 90 million to 120 million unique TCR beta sequences from about 179 million T cells were reported. Besides the first cohort of roughly 640 subjects, a separate validation cohort made up of 90 to 150 different subjects was used. In a later genetic analysis, genome-wide SNP genotypes for about three fifths of the roughly 670 donors were used, and that subset was treated as a discovery cohort. The T cell repertoires of roughly 660 subjects were profiled by immunosequencing and related to cytomegalovirus serostatus. Across some 400 genotyped donors of the cohort, an average of about 250,000 unique TCR beta nucleotide sequences per donor were sequenced, and around 19% of those sequences were non-productive. Every discovery cohort repertoire had been produced on one sequencing platform. Donor age, sex, ethnicity and CMV serostatus were collected together with the repertoire data. Rather than using new phenotypic data, the later analysis identified candidate immune exposures from TCR beta sequences and from how often those sequences occurred across donors. A handful of DR-DQ haplotypes were handled as single units for association and clustering because linkage in the cohort was strong. In a later analysis, previously published TCR beta repertoires from roughly 710 donors were re-analyzed and high-resolution HLA genotyping was added so that TCR occurrence patterns could be studied. The number of donors typed differed by locus, with 629-630 for A, B, C, DRB1 and DQB1, about 500 for DQA1, over 600 for DPA1, and around 450 for DPB1. To predict cytomegalovirus infection status, the study combined high-throughput TCR immunosequencing, statistical association of individual TCRs with disease status, and machine learning. HLA typing included class I and class II loci at four-digit resolution. Roughly 290 gigabases of sequencing data and 70 million to 100 million unique TCR sequences made up an early release that covered approximately 700 HLA-typed donors. The aim of the study was to test whether cataloging public T cell receptors could identify signatures of past pathogen exposure. An earlier analysis of 587 of the donors applied high-throughput TCR beta sequencing to assess whether each TCR beta V gene segment acted as functional or pseudogenic. Among the roughly 400 genotyped donors, under 90% belonged to the genetic ancestry cluster associated with self-reported Caucasian donors.

Library method: the immunoSEQ multiplex PCR assay. For the multiplex PCR, a mixture combining 60 forward primers for TCR Vbeta segments and 13 reverse primers for TCR Jbeta segments was used. The CDR3 region of rearranged TCR beta genes was amplified from genomic DNA with a multiplex PCR assay. Amplified TCR beta libraries were sequenced as 87-base-pair reads on the Illumina HiSeq System. In the source study's methods: A later analysis counted some 74 million unique TCR beta chains across the 500 to 850 repertoires, and around 12 million of these chains were shared by at least two donors. A nearest-neighbor algorithm error-corrected the raw reads and collapsed the reads into unique sequences, merging closely related sequences to remove PCR and sequencing errors. To assign V, D and J gene segments, CDR3 sequences were aligned to IMGT reference sequences. Each retained sequence needed at least a six-nucleotide match to both a V gene segment and a J gene segment. A rearrangement was called productive if the CDR3 had no stop codons and remained in frame with V and J, and every other rearrangement was called non-productive. CDR3 was defined according to IMGT convention as the region running from the second conserved V-encoded cysteine to the conserved J-encoded phenylalanine. In an earlier analysis of approximately 500 of the donors, sequences lacking an unambiguous match to a single V gene segment were excluded. An earlier analysis of several hundred of the donors called V segments functional above 56.7% productive rearrangements and segregating when the between-donor standard deviation exceeded 5%. A statistical classification framework was built for diagnosing cytomegalovirus status from the catalog of TCR beta chain sequences. In a later analysis, V and J genes were assigned by comparing TCR nucleotide sequences against IMGT/GENE-DB human TR gene sequences. In a later analysis, CDR3 sequences and most-parsimonious VDJ recombination scenarios were assigned using the TCRdist pipeline. A later analysis defined each TCR beta chain by its CDR3 amino acid sequence plus V-gene family, and excluded reads lacking a unique V-gene family. As a way to deal with suspected cross-contamination and a sequencing artifact, a later analysis dropped 450 to 600 nucleotide sequences that were highly shared and had low generation probability. In a later analysis, a clonal expansion index for each public chain was calculated from normalized within-repertoire ranks of inferred template counts. In a later analysis, generation probabilities were computed using a VDJ recombination model fitted to out-of-frame rearrangements, and the results were checked against IGoR. In a later analysis, hypergeometric tests were used to score TCR-TCR, TCR-HLA and TCR-CMV co-occurrence, with a repertoire-size bias correction applied to TCR pairs. False discovery rates were estimated in a later analysis by permuting HLA or CMV assignments 20 times. In a later analysis, co-occurring TCRs were grouped using DBSCAN, and TCRdist sequence similarity was added for clustering within HLA-allele-positive subsets. For co-occurrence clustering, repertoires with fewer than 30,000 or more than 120,000 public chains were excluded, along with 5 or 6 repertoires with anomalous nucleotide sharing. TCRdb mirrors the immuneACCESS table, restricted to in-frame sequences. Some clones are absent from its copies; in checked studies, under half trace to an unresolved V gene, and the reason for the others is unknown. V and J calls and clone size come straight from that table; D and trimming were deduced from the DNA. For this sample there are 240,000 or so clones; over 70% appear just once. Less than 8.5% of the sample is held by the ten biggest clonotypes.

The cohort comprised some 680 healthy bone marrow donors. Cohort members were all nominally healthy when sampled, although unrecorded immune exposures were likely present. The donor was CMV seropositive and belonged to the group of 250 to 300 seropositive cohort members. Every donor gave a peripheral blood sample, and the peripheral blood mononuclear cells from that sample were used for TCR beta sequencing. Genomic DNA extraction from the blood cell samples was performed with the Qiagen DNeasy Blood Extraction Kit. From cysteine to phenylalanine, the CDR3 is 12 amino acids long. The only DNA kept is the CDR3, 36 bases in frame from the first base. CDR1 and CDR2, per the germline V gene, are SQVTM and ANQGSEA. The trim is 7 bases for V and 3 bases for J, with a gap of 10 bases between the germline ends. The sample holds a few counts of this clone. What antigen it recognizes has not been identified. Per-base quality was not reported, and no clone a single base away is much larger than it.

General study outcomes and caveats: According to a later analysis, most CMV-associated TCR beta chains appeared to be HLA-restricted, and the HLA associations seemed to be driven largely by CMV exposure. According to a later genetic analysis, donors in an Asian-associated ancestry cluster had fewer N-insertions in productive TCRs than the approximately 690-donor mean. The earlier analysis of 587 of the donors excluded 15 to 20 rarely observed V segments, including chromosome 9 orphons, because counts were too low. Because HLA typing was missing for some donors at each locus, association tests included only the typed subset. Linkage disequilibrium might explain the correlated functional status among segregating V segments, but an unknown experimental factor could not be ruled out. The authors suggested that the approach could potentially be generalized to other disease states and immunological phenotypes. V-gene and J-gene trimming of TCR beta chains was associated with a missense DCLRE1C variant in a later genetic analysis, and the association was replicated in an independent cohort. A few of the identified cytomegalovirus-associated TCR beta chains were confirmed in vitro to be specific for cytomegalovirus antigens. A cluster of highly shared sequence variants was judged likely to represent a technical artifact of the sequencing pipeline. A total of 150 or so TCR beta chains were listed by the study as associated with cytomegalovirus. Several of the top co-occurrence clusters appeared to be linked to parvovirus B19, influenza, CMV and Epstein-Barr virus, according to a later analysis. Most TCR sequences were seen in very few donors, while some public TCRs were found in many individuals. In a later analysis, TCR association rates were found to vary across HLA loci, with the most associated TCRs seen for DRB1 alleles and the fewest for HLA-C alleles. Assigning TCR associations to individual alleles was difficult when HLA alleles, especially DR and DQ, strongly co-occurred. In a later analysis, 15,000 to 20,000 TCR beta sequences were associated with specific HLA alleles at a false discovery rate of 0.05. The cohort was sequenced for TCR beta chains only, and without alpha or paired-chain data the features that could be detected were limited. The classifier was reported to diagnose cytomegalovirus status with high specificity and sensitivity in both the original cohort and the validation cohort. The presence/absence analyses assumed that sequencing depth was roughly uniform across donors, and that assumption may not be true. CMV serostatus was the only immune exposure information available for the cohort. Compared with equally common non-associated chains, HLA-associated TCR beta chains in a later analysis were more clonally expanded and had lower generation probabilities. The 87-base-pair reads could not distinguish some IMGT-functional V segments, including TRBV6-2 and TRBV6-3, so those segments were excluded. A further reported finding was that TCR beta sequences accurately predicted the HLA-A and HLA-B alleles for most subjects in the first cohort. Broadly in line with IMGT annotations, most TCR beta V segments showed up in productive rearrangements about 87% or about 30% of the time in an earlier analysis of 450 to 600 of the donors.

The sample comprised PBMCs. This TCR was recovered from a woman aged 55 to 70 in good health and CMV-seropositive. This chain joins TRBV29-1 to TRBJ1-3, with TRBD1 tentatively as D gene (5 bases match). The nucleotides are TGCAGCGCCTGGACAAATGGAAACACCATATATTTT. It is translated as CSAWTNGNTIYF.